The rows below give T cell receptor beta chains drawn from one sample of a study of T cells after yellow fever vaccination. One entry per CDR3 protein results from TCRdb running MiXCR on the 5' RACE reads. The table has hundreds of thousands of distinct CDR3 sequences, approximately 10% seen once. The sequencing here drew on CD4+ T cells sorted from PBMCs, taken 5 days after the yellow fever booster vaccination. These receptors were obtained from a man aged 18 to 29 who received the YFV17D yellow fever vaccine. CDR3s include the opening cysteine and the closing phenylalanine or tryptophan. A D gene is named only where the DNA matches it firmly. Clone sizes are given selectively: once, few, many, or a class where the clone is expanded.

d_call: -
j_call: TRBJ2-4
cdr3_length: 17
v_call: TRBV5-1
clone_size: few
cdr3_aa: CASSSLAGSGAKNIQYF
cdr3_nt: TGCGCCAGCAGCTCCCTCGCTGGTTCGGGAGCCAAAAACATTCAGTACTTC

d_call: -
j_call: TRBJ1-5
cdr3_length: 16
v_call: TRBV28
clone_size: many
cdr3_aa: CASSSSRVYSNQPQHF
cdr3_nt: TGTGCCAGCAGCTCCTCCCGGGTCTATAGCAATCAGCCCCAGCATTTT

d_call: -
j_call: TRBJ1-2
cdr3_length: 16
v_call: TRBV4-3
clone_size: -
cdr3_aa: CASSQDVGGVGYGYTF
cdr3_nt: TGCGCCAGCAGCCAAGATGTTGGAGGGGTCGGCTATGGCTACACCTTC

d_call: -
j_call: TRBJ1-5
cdr3_length: 17
v_call: TRBV14
clone_size: few
cdr3_aa: CASSGRGREGSNQPQHF
cdr3_nt: TGTGCCAGCAGCGGAAGGGGTCGTGAAGGTAGCAATCAGCCCCAGCATTTT

d_call: -
j_call: TRBJ2-1
cdr3_length: 14
v_call: TRBV5-1
clone_size: few
cdr3_aa: CASTRESSYNEQFF
cdr3_nt: TGCGCCAGCACCCGGGAGAGCTCCTACAATGAGCAGTTCTTC

d_call: -
j_call: TRBJ1-5
cdr3_length: 13
v_call: TRBV20-1
clone_size: many
cdr3_aa: CSASQGPGQPQHF
cdr3_nt: TGCAGTGCTTCACAGGGTCCGGGCCAGCCCCAGCATTTT

d_call: -
j_call: TRBJ2-7
cdr3_length: 15
v_call: TRBV6-2/TRBV6-3
clone_size: -
cdr3_aa: CASANRPGQGYEQYF
cdr3_nt: TGTGCCAGCGCCAACCGTCCGGGACAAGGATACGAGCAGTACTTC

d_call: -
j_call: TRBJ2-5
cdr3_length: 13
v_call: TRBV18
clone_size: -
cdr3_aa: CASSPSRGETQYF
cdr3_nt: TGTGCCAGCTCACCATCCAGGGGAGAGACCCAGTACTTC

d_call: -
j_call: TRBJ2-2
cdr3_length: 11
v_call: TRBV29-1
clone_size: few
cdr3_aa: CSVEGNGELFF
cdr3_nt: TGCAGCGTTGAGGGAAACGGGGAGCTGTTTTTT

d_call: -
j_call: TRBJ1-2
cdr3_length: 15
v_call: TRBV4-1
clone_size: -
cdr3_aa: CASSPQRSLSYGYTF
cdr3_nt: TGCGCCAGCAGCCCCCAAAGGAGCCTAAGCTATGGCTACACCTTC

d_call: -
j_call: TRBJ1-2
cdr3_length: 13
v_call: TRBV6-6
clone_size: few
cdr3_aa: CASKNGGNYGYTF
cdr3_nt: TGTGCCAGCAAAAACGGGGGGAACTATGGCTACACCTTC

d_call: TRBD1
j_call: TRBJ2-3
cdr3_length: 13
v_call: TRBV28
clone_size: -
cdr3_aa: CASNPTGIHTQYF
cdr3_nt: TGTGCCAGCAACCCGACAGGGATCCATACGCAGTATTTT

d_call: TRBD1
j_call: TRBJ2-1
cdr3_length: 13
v_call: TRBV10-3
clone_size: many
cdr3_aa: CAIRQGASDEQFF
cdr3_nt: TGTGCCATCAGGCAGGGGGCGTCCGATGAGCAGTTCTTC

d_call: -
j_call: TRBJ2-3
cdr3_length: 16
v_call: TRBV15
clone_size: many
cdr3_aa: CATSRDAGTSTDTQYF
cdr3_nt: TGTGCCACCAGCAGAGATGCGGGAACTAGCACAGATACGCAGTATTTT

d_call: TRBD1
j_call: TRBJ1-2
cdr3_length: 13
v_call: TRBV5-1
clone_size: -
cdr3_aa: CASRIQGNYGYTF
cdr3_nt: TGCGCCAGCAGGATACAGGGGAACTATGGCTACACCTTC

d_call: -
j_call: TRBJ1-5
cdr3_length: 10
v_call: TRBV6-5
clone_size: -
cdr3_aa: CASGNQPQHF
cdr3_nt: TGTGCCAGCGGAAATCAGCCCCAGCATTTT

d_call: -
j_call: TRBJ1-3
cdr3_length: 15
v_call: TRBV3-1
clone_size: -
cdr3_aa: CASRLGRNSGNTIYF
cdr3_nt: TGTGCCAGCAGGTTGGGACGGAACTCTGGAAACACCATATATTTT

d_call: -
j_call: TRBJ2-1
cdr3_length: 14
v_call: TRBV20-1
clone_size: -
cdr3_aa: CSAPFNLANNEQFF
cdr3_nt: TGCAGTGCTCCTTTCAATCTAGCCAACAATGAGCAGTTCTTC

d_call: -
j_call: TRBJ2-1
cdr3_length: 14
v_call: TRBV7-9
clone_size: -
cdr3_aa: CASSFGSGLNEQFF
cdr3_nt: TGTGCCAGCAGCTTTGGGTCGGGCCTCAATGAGCAGTTCTTC

d_call: -
j_call: TRBJ2-4
cdr3_length: 14
v_call: TRBV5-1
clone_size: -
cdr3_aa: CASSLGLAKNIQYF
cdr3_nt: TGCGCCAGCAGCTTAGGGCTAGCCAAAAACATTCAGTACTTC

d_call: TRBD2
j_call: TRBJ2-2
cdr3_length: 17
v_call: TRBV5-1
clone_size: -
cdr3_aa: CASSLEASGGITGELFF
cdr3_nt: TGCGCCAGCAGCTTGGAAGCTAGCGGGGGGATCACCGGGGAGCTGTTTTTT

d_call: -
j_call: TRBJ1-5
cdr3_length: 16
v_call: TRBV24-1
clone_size: -
cdr3_aa: CATSVPLGNSNQPQHF
cdr3_nt: TGTGCCACCAGTGTCCCGCTGGGGAATAGCAATCAGCCCCAGCATTTT

d_call: -
j_call: TRBJ2-3
cdr3_length: 15
v_call: TRBV12-3/TRBV12-4
clone_size: many
cdr3_aa: CASRPGLANTDTQYF
cdr3_nt: TGTGCCAGCAGACCGGGACTCGCTAACACAGATACGCAGTATTTT

d_call: TRBD1
j_call: TRBJ1-1
cdr3_length: 16
v_call: TRBV5-1
clone_size: -
cdr3_aa: CASSLDLAGTGSEAFF
cdr3_nt: TGCGCCAGCAGCTTGGACCTTGCTGGGACAGGGTCTGAAGCTTTCTTT

d_call: -
j_call: TRBJ2-3
cdr3_length: 13
v_call: TRBV24-1
clone_size: few
cdr3_aa: CATSDRIGTTQYF
cdr3_nt: TGTGCCACCAGTGATCGAATCGGCACTACGCAGTATTTT